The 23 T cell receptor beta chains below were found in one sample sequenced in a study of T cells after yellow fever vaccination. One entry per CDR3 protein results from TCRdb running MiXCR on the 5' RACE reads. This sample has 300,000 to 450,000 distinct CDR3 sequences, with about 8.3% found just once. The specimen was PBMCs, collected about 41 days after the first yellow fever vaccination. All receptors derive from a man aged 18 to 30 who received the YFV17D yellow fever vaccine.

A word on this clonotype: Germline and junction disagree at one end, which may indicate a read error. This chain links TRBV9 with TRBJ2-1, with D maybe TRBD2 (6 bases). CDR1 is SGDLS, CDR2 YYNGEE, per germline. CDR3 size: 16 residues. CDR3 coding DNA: TGTGGCAGCAGCGTAGGAGGGCGGGAATCCTACAATGAGCAGTTCTTC. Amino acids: CGSSVGGRESYNEQFF.

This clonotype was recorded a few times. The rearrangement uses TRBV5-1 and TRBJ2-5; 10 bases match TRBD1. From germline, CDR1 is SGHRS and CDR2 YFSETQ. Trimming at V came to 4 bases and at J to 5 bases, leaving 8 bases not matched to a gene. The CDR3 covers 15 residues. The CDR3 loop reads CASSPRQGATETQYF. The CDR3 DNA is TGCGCCAGCAGCCCCCGACAGGGGGCCACCGAGACCCAGTACTTC.

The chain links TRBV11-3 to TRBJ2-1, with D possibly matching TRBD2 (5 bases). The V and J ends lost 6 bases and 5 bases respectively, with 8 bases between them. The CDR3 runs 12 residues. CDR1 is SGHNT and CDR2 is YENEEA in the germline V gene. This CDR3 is CASSRTHNEQFF. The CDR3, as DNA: TGTGCCAGCAGTCGGACTCACAATGAGCAGTTCTTC.

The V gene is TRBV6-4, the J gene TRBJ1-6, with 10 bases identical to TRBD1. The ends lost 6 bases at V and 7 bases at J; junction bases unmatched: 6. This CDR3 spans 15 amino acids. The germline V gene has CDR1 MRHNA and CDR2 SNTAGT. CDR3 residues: CASSEGQGRNSPLHF. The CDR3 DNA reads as TGTGCCAGCAGCGAGGGACAGGGGAGAAATTCACCCCTCCACTTT.

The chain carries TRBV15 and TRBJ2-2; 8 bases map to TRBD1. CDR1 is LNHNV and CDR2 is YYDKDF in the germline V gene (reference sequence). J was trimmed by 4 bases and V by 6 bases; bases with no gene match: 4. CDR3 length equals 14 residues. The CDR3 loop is CATRDRVGTGELFF. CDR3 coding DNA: TGTGCCACCAGGGACAGGGTGGGCACCGGGGAGCTGTTTTTT.

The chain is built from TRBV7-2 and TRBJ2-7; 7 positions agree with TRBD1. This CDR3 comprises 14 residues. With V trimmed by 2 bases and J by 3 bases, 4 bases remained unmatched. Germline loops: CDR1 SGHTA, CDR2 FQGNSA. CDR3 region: CASSLTGTVYEQYF. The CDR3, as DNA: TGTGCCAGCAGCTTAACCGGGACAGTCTACGAGCAGTACTTC.

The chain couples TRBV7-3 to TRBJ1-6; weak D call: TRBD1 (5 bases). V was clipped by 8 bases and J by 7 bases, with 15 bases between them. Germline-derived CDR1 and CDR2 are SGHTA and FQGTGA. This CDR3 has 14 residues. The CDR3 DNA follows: TGTGCCAGCTCTAGGGGAGGTTCCAATTCACCCCTCCACTTT. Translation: CASSRGGSNSPLHF.

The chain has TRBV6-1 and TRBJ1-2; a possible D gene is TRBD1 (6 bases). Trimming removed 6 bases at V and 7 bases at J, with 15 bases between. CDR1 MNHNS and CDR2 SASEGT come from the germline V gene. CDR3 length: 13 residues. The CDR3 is CASRDDRSAGYTF. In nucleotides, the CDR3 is TGTGCCAGCAGGGATGACAGGTCCGCTGGCTACACCTTC.

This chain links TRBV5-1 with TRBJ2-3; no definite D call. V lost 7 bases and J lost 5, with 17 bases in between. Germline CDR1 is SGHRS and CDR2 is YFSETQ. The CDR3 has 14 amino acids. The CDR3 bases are TGCGCCAGCGGCAAAGCCGATGGTGGAGATACGCAGTATTTT. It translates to CASGKADGGDTQYF.

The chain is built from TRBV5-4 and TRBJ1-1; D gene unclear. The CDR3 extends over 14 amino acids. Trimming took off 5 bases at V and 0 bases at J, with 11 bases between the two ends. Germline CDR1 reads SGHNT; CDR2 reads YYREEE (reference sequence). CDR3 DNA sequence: TGTGCCAGCAGTCCTTCGCGGGTGAACACTGAAGCTTTCTTT. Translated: CASSPSRVNTEAFF.

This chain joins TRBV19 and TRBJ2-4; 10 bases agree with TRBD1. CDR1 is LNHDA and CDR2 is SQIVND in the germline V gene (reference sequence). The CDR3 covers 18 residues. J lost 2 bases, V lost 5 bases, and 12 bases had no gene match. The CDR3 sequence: CASSSRTGGVSSKNIQYF. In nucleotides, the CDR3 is TGTGCCAGTAGTTCCCGGACAGGGGGAGTCTCTTCCAAAAACATTCAGTACTTC.

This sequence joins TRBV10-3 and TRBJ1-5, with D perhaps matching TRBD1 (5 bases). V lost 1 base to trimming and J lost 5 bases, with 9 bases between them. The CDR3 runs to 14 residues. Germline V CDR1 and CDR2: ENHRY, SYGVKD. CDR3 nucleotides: TGTGCCATCAGTGAGTTTGTAGGGGATCAGCCCCAGCATTTT. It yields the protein CAISEFVGDQPQHF.

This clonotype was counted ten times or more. The chain's CDR3 is CASSQDQGNEQFF. In DNA form, the CDR3 reads TGCGCCAGCAGCCAAGATCAGGGGAATGAGCAGTTCTTC. This chain uses TRBV4-3 with TRBJ2-1; D possibly corresponds to TRBD1 (6 bases). The germline CDR1 and CDR2 sequences are LGHNA and YSLEER. CDR3 length equals 13 residues. The V gene lost 0 bases and the J gene lost 7 bases, with 7 bases spanning the gap.

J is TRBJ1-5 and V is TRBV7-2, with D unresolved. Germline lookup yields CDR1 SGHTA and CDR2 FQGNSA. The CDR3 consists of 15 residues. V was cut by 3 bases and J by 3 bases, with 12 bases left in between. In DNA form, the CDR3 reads TGTGCCAGCAGCTTTGTTCGGCCACCCAATCAGCCCCAGCATTTT. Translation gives CASSFVRPPNQPQHF.

The CDR3: CSARTDYRNTIYF. As DNA, the CDR3 is TGCAGTGCTAGGACAGACTATAGGAACACCATATATTTT. The V call is TRBV20-1, the J call TRBJ1-3; a weak D match, TRBD1 (5 bases). The CDR3 contains 13 residues. Germline CDR1 DFQATT, CDR2 SNEGSKA (reference sequence). Trimming removed 3 bases at V and 7 bases at J, with 13 bases between.

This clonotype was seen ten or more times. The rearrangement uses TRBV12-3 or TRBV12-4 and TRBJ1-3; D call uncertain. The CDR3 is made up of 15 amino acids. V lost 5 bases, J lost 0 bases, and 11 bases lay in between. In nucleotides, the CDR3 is TGTGCCAGCAGTATTGACGGAGGCTCTGGAAACACCATATATTTT. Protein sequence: CASSIDGGSGNTIYF.

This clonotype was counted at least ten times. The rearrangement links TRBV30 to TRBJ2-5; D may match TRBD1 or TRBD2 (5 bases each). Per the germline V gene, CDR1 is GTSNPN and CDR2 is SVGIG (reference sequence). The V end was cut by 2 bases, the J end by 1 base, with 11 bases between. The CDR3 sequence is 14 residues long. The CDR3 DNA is TGTGCCTGGAGTCTTGCTGGGGGCCAAGAGACCCAGTACTTC. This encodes CAWSLAGGQETQYF.

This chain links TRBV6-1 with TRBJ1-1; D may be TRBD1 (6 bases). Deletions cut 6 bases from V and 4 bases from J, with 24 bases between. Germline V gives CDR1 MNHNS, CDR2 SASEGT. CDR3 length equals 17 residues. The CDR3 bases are TGTGCCAGCAGCGCGTTGGGGGGGGCGCCGAGTAGCACTGAAGCTTTCTTT. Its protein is CASSALGGAPSSTEAFF.

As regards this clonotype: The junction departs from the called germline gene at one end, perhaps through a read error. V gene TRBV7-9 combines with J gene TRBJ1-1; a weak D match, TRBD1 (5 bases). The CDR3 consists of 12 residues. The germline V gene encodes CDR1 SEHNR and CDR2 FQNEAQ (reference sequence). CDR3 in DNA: TGTGCCAGCAGCCTTCTCTCTCTCTTCGGGGCATTT. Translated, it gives CASSLLSLFGAF.

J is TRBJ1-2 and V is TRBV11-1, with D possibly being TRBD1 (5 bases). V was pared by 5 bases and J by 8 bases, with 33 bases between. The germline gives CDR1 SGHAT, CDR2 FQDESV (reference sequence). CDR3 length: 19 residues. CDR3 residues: CASSQGRVSPYLKVGGYTF. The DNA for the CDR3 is TGTGCCAGCAGCCAGGGCAGGGTTTCGCCTTACCTCAAAGTAGGAGGCTACACCTTC.

This CDR3 reads CASSQEWSNEKLFF. The DNA for the CDR3 is TGTGCCAGCAGCCAAGAATGGTCTAATGAAAAACTGTTTTTT. The V gene is TRBV5-4, the J gene TRBJ1-4; D not certain. CDR3 size: 14 residues. The V gene's germline CDR1 is SGHNT and CDR2 YYREEE (reference sequence). Deletions cut 4 bases from V and 3 bases from J, with 10 bases between.

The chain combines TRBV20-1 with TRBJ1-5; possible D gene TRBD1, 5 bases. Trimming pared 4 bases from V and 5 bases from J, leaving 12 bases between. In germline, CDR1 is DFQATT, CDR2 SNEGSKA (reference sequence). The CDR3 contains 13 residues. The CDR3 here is CSATRDPYQPQHF. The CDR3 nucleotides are TGCAGTGCTACCCGGGACCCTTATCAGCCCCAGCATTTT.

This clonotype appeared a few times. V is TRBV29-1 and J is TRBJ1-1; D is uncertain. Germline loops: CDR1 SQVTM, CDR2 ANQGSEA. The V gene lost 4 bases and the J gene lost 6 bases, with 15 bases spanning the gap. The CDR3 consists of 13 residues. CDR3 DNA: TGCAGCGTTGCCGGGATCTTCGTCGCTGAAGCTTTCTTT. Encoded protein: CSVAGIFVAEAFF. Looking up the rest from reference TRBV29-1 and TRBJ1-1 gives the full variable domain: SAVISQKPSRDICQRGTSLTIQCQVDSQVTMMFWYRQQPGQSLTLIATANQGSEATYESGFVIDKFPISRPNLTFSTLTVSNMSPEDSSIYLCSVAGIFVAEAFFGQGTRLTVV.